This T cell receptor beta chain was documented in a study of technical replicates of blood from a handful of donors. The protocol was immunoSEQ multiplex PCR, while the TCRdb copy is restricted to in-frame clones and leaves out a portion. In the table there are about 100,000 clones, more than 90% of which are singletons. Sequencing input: T cells isolated from PBMCs. The source is a human donor in good health.

CDR3 in amino acids: CASITTGVNTEAFF. The CDR3 DNA sequence: TGTGCCAGCATAACCACAGGGGTAAACACTGAAGCTTTCTTT. This chain connects TRBV6-1 to TRBJ1-1; 7 bases are shared with TRBD1. V lost 7 bases, J lost 2 bases, and 7 bases stayed unmatched. Germline values: CDR1 MNHNS, CDR2 SASEGT. There are 14 residues in the CDR3.